This T cell receptor (beta chain) was captured in a study of chemoradiotherapy in HPV16-positive cancers. Study information: A couple of HPV16-positive patients' cells yielded candidate HPV-specific clones and common motifs. Study outcomes and limitations: Candidate HPV-specific clones and E7-related TCR motifs grew in tumor during treatment.

Note on this clone: Its antigen is not known.

Trimming took 5 bases from V and 7 from J, leaving 15 bases between them. The CDR3 runs 15 residues. CDR1 and CDR2 from the germline V gene are SEHNR and FQNEAQ (reference sequence). Repertoires were generated with immunoSEQ multiplex PCR, while TCRdb's copy carries only in-frame clones and drops some. The sample yields roughly 6,200 clones, 83% seen once. The starting material was tumor tissue, obtained from a patient who underwent chemoradiotherapy. This receptor was obtained from a human donor with HPV-associated anogenital cancer. The chain carries TRBV7-9 and TRBJ1-6; D possibly corresponds to TRBD1 (5 bases). The CDR3 DNA reads TGTGCCAGCAGCCGTCCCGGGACCTTAAATTCACCCCTCCACTTT. It codes for CASSRPGTLNSPLHF.